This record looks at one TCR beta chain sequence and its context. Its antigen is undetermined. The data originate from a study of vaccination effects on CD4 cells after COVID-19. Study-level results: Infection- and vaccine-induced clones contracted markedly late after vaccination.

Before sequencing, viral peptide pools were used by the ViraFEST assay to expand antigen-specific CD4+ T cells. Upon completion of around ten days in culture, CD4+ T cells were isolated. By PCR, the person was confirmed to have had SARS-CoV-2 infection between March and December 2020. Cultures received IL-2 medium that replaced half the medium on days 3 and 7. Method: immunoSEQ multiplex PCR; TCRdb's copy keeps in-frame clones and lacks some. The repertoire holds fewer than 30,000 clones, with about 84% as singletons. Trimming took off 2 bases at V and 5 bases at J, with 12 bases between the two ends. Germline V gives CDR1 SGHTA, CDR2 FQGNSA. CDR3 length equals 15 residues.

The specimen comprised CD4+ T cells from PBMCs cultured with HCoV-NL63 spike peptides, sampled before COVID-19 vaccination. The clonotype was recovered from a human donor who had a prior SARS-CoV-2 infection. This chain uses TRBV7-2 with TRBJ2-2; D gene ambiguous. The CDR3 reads CASSLNSIRTGELFF. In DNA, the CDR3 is TGTGCCAGCAGCTTAAACAGTATTCGGACCGGGGAGCTGTTTTTT.